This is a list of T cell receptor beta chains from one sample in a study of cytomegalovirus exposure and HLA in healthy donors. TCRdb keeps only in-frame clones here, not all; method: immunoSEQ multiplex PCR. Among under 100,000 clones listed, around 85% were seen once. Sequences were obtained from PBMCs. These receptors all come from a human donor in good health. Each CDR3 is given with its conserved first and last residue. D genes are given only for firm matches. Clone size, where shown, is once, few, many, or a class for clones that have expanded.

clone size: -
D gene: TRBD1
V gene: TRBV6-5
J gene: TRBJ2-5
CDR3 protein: CASSYYPFDRVETQYF
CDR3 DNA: TGTGCCAGCAGTTACTACCCTTTCGACAGGGTAGAGACCCAGTACTTC

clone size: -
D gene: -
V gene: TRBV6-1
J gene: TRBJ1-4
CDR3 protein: CASRRVPNEKLFF
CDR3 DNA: TGTGCCAGCAGGAGGGTCCCTAATGAAAAACTGTTTTTT

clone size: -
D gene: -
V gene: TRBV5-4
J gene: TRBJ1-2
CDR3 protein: CASSVDRINYGYTF
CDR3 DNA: TGTGCCAGCAGCGTAGACAGGATTAACTATGGCTACACCTTC

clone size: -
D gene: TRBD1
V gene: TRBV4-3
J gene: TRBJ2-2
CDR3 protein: CASSLLTGGYTGELFF
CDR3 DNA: TGCGCCAGCAGCCTCCTCACAGGGGGCTACACCGGGGAGCTGTTTTTT

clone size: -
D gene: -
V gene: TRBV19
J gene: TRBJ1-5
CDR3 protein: CASSIGDRSNQPQHF
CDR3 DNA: TGTGCCAGTAGTATAGGCGACAGAAGCAATCAGCCCCAGCATTTT

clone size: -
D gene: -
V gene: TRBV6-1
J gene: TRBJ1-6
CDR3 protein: CASSERVPLNSPLHF
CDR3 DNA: TGTGCCAGCAGTGAACGGGTCCCCTTGAATTCACCCCTCCACTTT

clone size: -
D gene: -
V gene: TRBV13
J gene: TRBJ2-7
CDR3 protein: CASSSADSYEQYF
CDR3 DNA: TGTGCCAGCAGCTCCGCAGACAGCTACGAGCAGTACTTC

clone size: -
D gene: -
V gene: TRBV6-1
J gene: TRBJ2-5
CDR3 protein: CASSEGGSGARQETQYF
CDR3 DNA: TGTGCCAGCAGTGAAGGTGGATCAGGGGCTCGACAAGAGACCCAGTACTTC

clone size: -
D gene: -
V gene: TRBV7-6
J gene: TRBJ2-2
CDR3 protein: CASSVNRDTGGELFF
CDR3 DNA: TGTGCCAGCAGCGTAAACAGAGACACAGGCGGGGAGCTGTTTTTT

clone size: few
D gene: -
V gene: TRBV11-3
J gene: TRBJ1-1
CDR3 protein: CASSFTLNTEAFF
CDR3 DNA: TGTGCCAGCAGCTTCACATTGAACACTGAAGCTTTCTTT

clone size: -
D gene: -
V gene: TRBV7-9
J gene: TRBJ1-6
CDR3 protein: CASSPRGVQASSPLHF
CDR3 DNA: TGTGCCAGCAGCCCCCGGGGGGTCCAGGCTAGTTCACCCCTCCACTTT

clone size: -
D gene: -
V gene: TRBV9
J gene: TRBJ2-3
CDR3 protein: CASSVGTNPDTQYF
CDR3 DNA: TGTGCCAGCAGCGTAGGTACAAACCCGGATACGCAGTATTTT

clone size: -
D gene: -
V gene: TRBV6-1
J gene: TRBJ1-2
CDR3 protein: CASSEAQRGGGYTF
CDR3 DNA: TGTGCCAGCAGTGAAGCGCAGCGGGGAGGCGGCTACACCTTC

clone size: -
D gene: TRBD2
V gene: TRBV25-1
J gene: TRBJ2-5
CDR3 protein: CASSEYGTSGIQETQYF
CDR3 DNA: TGTGCCAGCAGTGAATATGGGACTAGCGGTATACAAGAGACCCAGTACTTC

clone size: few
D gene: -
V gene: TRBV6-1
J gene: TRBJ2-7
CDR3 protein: CASIKGQSYEQYF
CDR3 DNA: TGTGCCAGCATCAAGGGGCAGAGCTACGAGCAGTACTTC

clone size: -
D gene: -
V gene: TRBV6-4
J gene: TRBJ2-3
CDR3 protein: CASSAGLEETDTQYF
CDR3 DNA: TGTGCCAGCAGTGCTGGACTCGAGGAAACAGATACGCAGTATTTT

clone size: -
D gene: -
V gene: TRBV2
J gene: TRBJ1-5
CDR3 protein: CASSEGAQPQHF
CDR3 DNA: TGTGCCAGCAGTGAAGGGGCTCAGCCCCAGCATTTT

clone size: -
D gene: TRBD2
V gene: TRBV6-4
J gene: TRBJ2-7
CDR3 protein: CASSDPGGTSGSHEQYF
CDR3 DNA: TGTGCCAGCAGTGACCCCGGCGGAACTAGCGGGTCCCACGAGCAGTACTTC

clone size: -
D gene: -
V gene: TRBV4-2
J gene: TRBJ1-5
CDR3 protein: CASSLEMGTPEGPQHF
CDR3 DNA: TGTGCCAGCAGCCTCGAGATGGGAACCCCCGAGGGGCCCCAGCATTTT

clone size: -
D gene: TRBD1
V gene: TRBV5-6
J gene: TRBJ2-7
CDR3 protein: CASSLGDRPYEQYF
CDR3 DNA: TGTGCCAGCAGCCTCGGGGACAGACCCTACGAGCAGTACTTC

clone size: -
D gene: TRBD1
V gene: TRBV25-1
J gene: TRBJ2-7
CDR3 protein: CASSDDRAYSYEQYF
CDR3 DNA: TGTGCCAGCAGTGACGACAGGGCGTACTCCTACGAGCAGTACTTC

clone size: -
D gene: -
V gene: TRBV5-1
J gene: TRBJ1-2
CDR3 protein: CASSRGGARDYGYTF
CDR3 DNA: TGCGCCAGCAGCCGGGGAGGAGCCCGCGACTATGGCTACACCTTC

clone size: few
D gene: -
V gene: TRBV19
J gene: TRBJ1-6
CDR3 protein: CASQTYNSPLHF
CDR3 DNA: TGTGCCAGTCAAACCTATAATTCACCCCTCCACTTT

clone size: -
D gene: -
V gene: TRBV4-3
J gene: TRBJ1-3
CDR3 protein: CASSQDPHPGTGNTIYF
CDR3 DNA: TGCGCCAGCAGCCAAGACCCCCACCCAGGGACTGGAAACACCATATATTTT